This record covers a single T cell receptor beta chain. This entry is derived from a study of cytomegalovirus exposure and HLA in healthy donors. Germline assignment: CDR1 SGHDT and CDR2 YYEEEE. Trimming took 5 bases from V and 3 from J, leaving 17 bases between them. The CDR3 is made up of 15 amino acids. Vbeta (60) and Jbeta (13) primers were used in the PCR. Method: immunoSEQ multiplex PCR; TCRdb's copy keeps in-frame clones and lacks some. This table lists some 39,000 clones. The sequence was collected from a man aged 25 to 40 in good health and CMV-seronegative. The rearrangement joins TRBV5-6 to TRBJ1-2; D might be TRBD1 (5 bases). The source material was PBMCs. Here the CDR3 DNA reads TGTGCCAGCAGTCGAGCGGGACGAATGGACTATGGCTACACCTTC. Its translation: CASSRAGRMDYGYTF.